This TCR beta chain was captured in a study of T cell responses to AZD1222 COVID-19 vaccine. General study points: Sampling captured repertoires only after the peak T cell response.

Germline CDR1 and CDR2: LNHDA and SQIVND (reference sequence). The ends were cut back, 6 bases at V and 4 bases at J, with 13 bases in the middle. This CDR3 is built from 14 residues. For this clone: What it binds is unknown.

Method: immunoSEQ multiplex PCR; TCRdb's copy keeps in-frame clones and lacks some. The table lists fewer than 180,000 clones, 90% to 95% of them singletons. This TCR derives from an adult in good health. Sequenced here: peripheral blood, sampled on day 0 of AZD1222 vaccination. The rearrangement links TRBV19 to TRBJ2-1, with D hard to call. The CDR3 protein is CASSLLTKYNEQFF. The CDR3 DNA is TGTGCCAGTAGCTTACTGACGAAATACAATGAGCAGTTCTTC. Complete variable domain (other parts from reference TRBV19 and TRBJ2-1): DGGITQSPKYLFRKEGQNVTLSCEQNLNHDAMYWYRQDPGQGLRLIYYSQIVNDFQKGDIAEGYSVSREKKESFPLTVTSAQKNPTAFYLCASSLLTKYNEQFFGPGTRLTVL.